The clone carrying this T cell receptor beta chain was observed a handful of times. It was with a sample-barcoded 5' primer and a J-beta primer mix that a second PCR of roughly 7 to 12 cycles was run. TCRdb re-analysed the 5' RACE reads in MiXCR, keeping a single row per CDR3 protein. The table has over a million distinct CDR3 sequences, 42% seen once. This specimen belongs to a study of blood T cells in healthy people across ages. Caucasian, healthy and from Russia, the donors were aged between 6 and 90. Ten milliliters of peripheral blood were drawn from each donor. Germline V gives CDR1 MNHNS, CDR2 SASEGT. V was pared by 3 bases and J by 5 bases, with 9 bases between. The CDR3 consists of 13 residues.

The J gene is TRBJ2-3, the V gene TRBV6-1; no definite D call. The specimen sequenced was blood. The sequence derives from a woman between 18 and 30 years old in good health. CDR3 nucleotides: TGTGCCAGCAGTGACTCGAAGGGAGATACGCAGTATTTT. It codes for CASSDSKGDTQYF.